The 4 T cell receptor beta chains presented below share a single source sample, sequenced in a study of control samples from healthy donors and cancer patients. Sequencing used immunoSEQ multiplex PCR; TCRdb keeps in-frame clones, though not all of them. The sample consists of about 150,000 clones, 93% of them appearing once. The sequenced material came from blood. Receptor source: a man aged 50 or older in good health.

The chain employs TRBV7-9 and TRBJ1-2; D unclear. Germline V gene sequence: CDR1 SEHNR, CDR2 FQNEAQ (reference sequence). The CDR3 is made up of 14 amino acids. V was clipped by 1 base and J by 1 base, with 7 bases between them. The CDR3 DNA is TGTGCCAGCAGCTTAGGCGGATATAACTATGGCTACACCTTC. It yields the protein CASSLGGYNYGYTF.

This chain uses TRBV2 with TRBJ2-5, with 7 nucleotides matching TRBD1. The CDR3 totals 13 residues. The germline CDR1 and CDR2 sequences are SNHLY and FYNNEI. The junction had 5 bases not matched to a gene; V was cut back by 6 bases and J by 4 bases. The CDR3 is CASRQGTAETQYF. CDR3 DNA sequence: TGTGCCAGCAGGCAGGGGACAGCAGAGACCCAGTACTTC.

This chain joins TRBV7-6 and TRBJ2-7; 11 bases map to TRBD1. Trimming cost V 5 bases and J 7 bases; bases outside gene matches: 4. The CDR3 has 13 residues. Germline-derived CDR1 and CDR2 are SGHVS and FNYEAQ. In DNA form, the CDR3 reads TGTGCCAGCAGCCCGGACAGGGGGCGAGAGCAGTACTTC. Its protein product is CASSPDRGREQYF.

The chain employs TRBV5-1 and TRBJ2-7; 10 bases line up with TRBD2. This CDR3 comprises 14 residues. Germline V gene sequence: CDR1 SGHRS, CDR2 YFSETQ. The V gene end was trimmed by 4 bases and the J gene end by 4 bases; junction bases not matched to a gene: 5. CDR3 DNA sequence: TGCGCCAGCAGCCCCGGGACTAGCGAATACGAGCAGTACTTC. It yields the protein CASSPGTSEYEQYF.